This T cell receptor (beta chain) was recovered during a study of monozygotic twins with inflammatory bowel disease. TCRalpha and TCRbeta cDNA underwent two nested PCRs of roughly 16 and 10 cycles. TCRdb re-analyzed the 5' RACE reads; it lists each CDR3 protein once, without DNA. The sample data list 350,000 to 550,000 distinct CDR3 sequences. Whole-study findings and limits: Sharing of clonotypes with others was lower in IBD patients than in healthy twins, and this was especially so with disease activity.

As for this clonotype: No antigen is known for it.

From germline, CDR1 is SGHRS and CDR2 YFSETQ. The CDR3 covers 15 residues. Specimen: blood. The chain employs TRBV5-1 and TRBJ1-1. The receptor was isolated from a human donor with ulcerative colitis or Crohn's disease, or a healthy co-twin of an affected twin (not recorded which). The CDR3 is CASSLVVGQGTEAFF.